One and the same sample provided the 8 T cell receptor beta chains below, sequenced in a study of T-cell reconstitution after alpha-beta-depleted transplantation in children. Preparing the TCRbeta library involved the use of unique molecular identifiers. TCRdb called the PCR reads again in MiXCR, with one record for every CDR3 protein. The repertoire consists of about 640,000 distinct CDR3 sequences, with over 15% occurring once and the leading ten covering under 1.2%. The sequencing here drew on PBMCs from the stem cell graft donor, taken from the stem cell graft. Every receptor here comes from a human donor who donated a stem cell graft to a child with acute myeloid leukemia.

The chain is built from TRBV28 and TRBJ2-1; no definite D call. This CDR3 is built from 14 residues. CDR1 and CDR2 (germline): MDHEN, SYDVKM. Trimming stripped 7 bases from V and 7 bases from J, with 17 bases between. The DNA for the CDR3 is TGTGCCAGCATCCTGATGGGCGGACGAAATGAGCAGTTCTTC. As protein: CASILMGGRNEQFF.

This clonotype was counted between two and nine times. V gene TRBV29-1 combines with J gene TRBJ2-1; 8 nucleotides align to TRBD2. The J segment lost 8 bases and the V segment lost 7 bases, leaving 10 bases of the junction unmatched. The germline V gene encodes CDR1 SQVTM and CDR2 ANQGSEA. The CDR3 spans 13 residues. The CDR3 DNA follows: TGCAGCGGTTCCCACCGGGGGGGCGATGAGCAGTTCTTC. Its protein product is CSGSHRGGDEQFF.

This clonotype was recorded a few times. The chain carries TRBV12-3 or TRBV12-4 and TRBJ1-5; D perhaps matches TRBD1 (5 bases). Trimming removed 5 bases from V and 7 bases from J, with 15 bases in between. The CDR3 has 14 amino acids. The CDR3: CASSGPLRDQPQHF. The CDR3 coding sequence is TGTGCCAGCAGTGGCCCCCTGAGGGACCAGCCCCAGCATTTT.

This clonotype appeared many times. This chain uses TRBV6-5 with TRBJ1-2, with D possibly matching TRBD1 (5 bases). CDR1 and CDR2 (germline): MNHEY, SVGAGI. The CDR3 runs 15 residues. V lost 2 bases and J lost 2, with 12 bases in between. CDR3 sequence reads: CASSYILRGNYGYTF. In DNA, the CDR3 is TGTGCCAGCAGTTACATCCTCCGGGGCAACTATGGCTACACCTTC.

This clonotype was counted a few times. One end of the junction does not line up with germline, which may come from a read error. The V call is TRBV6-5, the J call TRBJ2-2; perhaps TRBD1 as D (5 bases). The CDR3 is 15 amino acids. Per the germline V gene, CDR1 is MNHEY and CDR2 is SVGAGI. The CDR3 region is CASRYLQAGTGELFF. CDR3 DNA: TGTGCCAGCAGATACTTACAGGCAGGGACCGGGGAGCTGTTTTTT.

The sample holds many counts of this clonotype. V usage is TRBV7-9 and J usage is TRBJ2-1; D unclear. CDR1 and CDR2 (germline): SEHNR, FQNEAQ (reference sequence). The CDR3 has 12 amino acids. Trimming cost V 3 bases and J 6 bases, with 6 bases left between them. This CDR3 is CASSFGTNEQFF. In nucleotides, the CDR3 is TGTGCCAGCAGCTTTGGTACCAATGAGCAGTTCTTC.

The rearrangement uses TRBV4-3 and TRBJ2-7, with 7 bases that match TRBD1. J was trimmed by 6 bases and V by 0 bases; bases with no gene match: 8. CDR1 and CDR2 (germline): LGHNA, YSLEER. This CDR3 spans 15 amino acids. The CDR3 sequence: CASSQDPTGSREQYF. In DNA form, the CDR3 reads TGCGCCAGCAGCCAAGATCCGACAGGGTCCCGCGAGCAGTACTTC.

This clonotype was seen a handful of times. The V and J genes are TRBV20-1 and TRBJ2-3; D possibly uses TRBD1 or TRBD2 (5 bases each). Trimming left V 5 bases short and J 3 bases short, with 9 bases between. The CDR3 has 12 residues. Germline V gene sequence: CDR1 DFQATT, CDR2 SNEGSKA (reference sequence). The CDR3, as DNA: TGCAGTGCTCGCTGGGGGACAGATACGCAGTATTTT. Protein: CSARWGTDTQYF.